A selection of T cell receptor beta chains follows, all from one sample in a study of OX40 agonist ivuxolimab in advanced cancers. TCRdb's copy holds only in-frame clones and misses some; the assay was immunoSEQ multiplex PCR. The sample contains some 74,000 clones, around nine tenths of which appear only once. The sample was CD4+ or CD8+ T cells sorted from blood, taken in a trial of the OX40 agonist ivuxolimab. The source of these receptors is an adult with an advanced solid tumor such as melanoma, head and neck, liver or kidney cancer. Both conserved end residues are part of each CDR3. Fields, in order: CDR3 length, J gene, D gene, clone size, V gene, CDR3 DNA, CDR3 protein. A D gene is named only where the DNA matches it firmly. Clone size, where shown, is once, few, many, or a class for clones that have expanded.

length: 17
J: TRBJ2-3
D: TRBD2
size: NA
V: TRBV30
DNA: TGTGCCTGGAGTGTAAAGGTACTAGCGGGAGTTGGAGATACGCAGTATTTT
CDR3: CAWSVKVLAGVGDTQYF

length: 16
J: TRBJ2-7
D: TRBD2
size: NA
V: TRBV7-9
DNA: TGTGCCAGCAGCTCCCGGACTAGCGGGAGGGCGGCCGAGCAGTACTTC
CDR3: CASSSRTSGRAAEQYF

length: 16
J: TRBJ2-7
D: NA
size: NA
V: TRBV18
DNA: TGTGCCAGCTCACCACAACCGGGACAAAGCTCCTACGAGCAGTACTTC
CDR3: CASSPQPGQSSYEQYF

length: 16
J: TRBJ1-4
D: NA
size: NA
V: TRBV4-3
DNA: TGCGCCAGCAGCCAAGAGGCCTGGGGGCCTAATGAAAAACTGTTTTTT
CDR3: CASSQEAWGPNEKLFF

length: 18
J: TRBJ2-2
D: TRBD2
size: NA
V: TRBV4-2
DNA: TGTGCCAGCAGCCAAGATCCGATAGCGGGAGCGAGAACCGGGGAGCTGTTTTTT
CDR3: CASSQDPIAGARTGELFF

length: 15
J: TRBJ1-2
D: TRBD1
size: NA
V: TRBV18
DNA: TGTGCCAGCTCACCACCGGACAGGGTGGGCTATGGCTACACCTTC
CDR3: CASSPPDRVGYGYTF

length: 17
J: TRBJ2-1
D: TRBD2
size: NA
V: TRBV28
DNA: TGTGCCAGCATACCCCTAGCGGGAGTGGGGGTGGAAGGAGAGCAGTTCTTC
CDR3: CASIPLAGVGVEGEQFF

length: 13
J: TRBJ2-3
D: TRBD1
size: NA
V: TRBV28
DNA: TGTGCCAGCAGCACAGGGGTTGCAGATACGCAGTATTTT
CDR3: CASSTGVADTQYF

length: 17
J: TRBJ1-2
D: NA
size: NA
V: TRBV30
DNA: TGTGCCTGGAGTGGAACCCTCTCCCCTGTCGGATATTATGGCTACACCTTC
CDR3: CAWSGTLSPVGYYGYTF

length: 16
J: TRBJ2-1
D: TRBD2
size: once
V: TRBV7-9
DNA: TGTGCCAGCAGCCCCTGGCGAGCGGGAGGCTACAATGAGCAGTTCTTC
CDR3: CASSPWRAGGYNEQFF

length: 13
J: TRBJ2-7
D: TRBD1
size: NA
V: TRBV6-5
DNA: TGTGCCAGCAGTTTAAACAGGGGCAGGGAGCAGTACTTC
CDR3: CASSLNRGREQYF

length: 12
J: TRBJ2-5
D: NA
size: NA
V: TRBV18
DNA: TGTGCCAGCTCAGTTAATAGAGAGACCCAGTACTTC
CDR3: CASSVNRETQYF

length: 13
J: TRBJ1-5
D: NA
size: few
V: TRBV4-2
DNA: TGTGCCAGCAGCCCCCACCAAGATCAGCCCCAGCATTTT
CDR3: CASSPHQDQPQHF

length: 15
J: TRBJ2-4
D: NA
size: few
V: TRBV30
DNA: TGTGCCTGGAGTGTACGTAGGGTCGACAAAAACATTCAGTACTTC
CDR3: CAWSVRRVDKNIQYF

length: 14
J: TRBJ1-2
D: NA
size: few
V: TRBV7-2
DNA: TGTGCCAGCGAGAAGGAGGAGGGTATCTATGGCTACACCTTC
CDR3: CASEKEEGIYGYTF

length: 13
J: TRBJ1-3
D: NA
size: few
V: TRBV6-5
DNA: TGTGCCAGCACCACAGCTACTGGAAACACCATATATTTT
CDR3: CASTTATGNTIYF

length: 15
J: TRBJ1-3
D: NA
size: NA
V: TRBV7-2
DNA: TGTGCCAGCAGCTGGGACACCGCCTCTGGAAACACCATATATTTT
CDR3: CASSWDTASGNTIYF

length: 15
J: TRBJ2-2
D: NA
size: NA
V: TRBV19
DNA: TGTGCCAGTAGTATGATACAGGGTTTGACCGGGGAGCTGTTTTTT
CDR3: CASSMIQGLTGELFF

length: 14
J: TRBJ2-7
D: TRBD2
size: NA
V: TRBV7-3
DNA: TGTGCCAGCAGCTTCGGGACTAGCGGCTACGAGCAGTACTTC
CDR3: CASSFGTSGYEQYF

length: 13
J: TRBJ2-1
D: TRBD2
size: NA
V: TRBV9
DNA: TGTGCCAGCAGCGTAGAGGGGACTAGCGAGCAGTTCTTC
CDR3: CASSVEGTSEQFF

length: 13
J: TRBJ1-1
D: NA
size: NA
V: TRBV29-1
DNA: TGCAGCGTTGAAGCCAGGTCAGGCACTGAAGCTTTCTTT
CDR3: CSVEARSGTEAFF

length: 14
J: TRBJ2-7
D: TRBD1
size: NA
V: TRBV5-1
DNA: TGCGCCAGCAGGACAGGGGGAACTTCCTACGAGCAGTACTTC
CDR3: CASRTGGTSYEQYF

length: 14
J: TRBJ2-3
D: NA
size: NA
V: TRBV7-2
DNA: TGTGCCAGCAGCCGACAGATATACACAGATACGCAGTATTTT
CDR3: CASSRQIYTDTQYF

length: 19
J: TRBJ2-3
D: TRBD2
size: NA
V: TRBV5-1
DNA: TGCGCCAGCAGCTTGGAAGGTACTCTGGGACTAGCGGGCACAGATACGCAGTATTTT
CDR3: CASSLEGTLGLAGTDTQYF

length: 13
J: TRBJ1-1
D: NA
size: NA
V: TRBV11-2
DNA: TGTGCCAGCAGCCTTTTCAGGGGCACTGAAGCTTTCTTT
CDR3: CASSLFRGTEAFF

length: 18
J: TRBJ1-1
D: TRBD1
size: once
V: TRBV5-6
DNA: TGTGCCAGCAGCTTGAGGGGAGACAGGGTGGTTGTGAACACTGAAGCTTTCTTT
CDR3: CASSLRGDRVVVNTEAFF